This T cell receptor (beta chain) derives from a study of shared clonotypes between healthy human individuals (dated by TCRdb to 2020 to 2021). About the investigation overall: A few men and two women, aged 18 to 49 years, made up the cohort. Per donor, three plates each were used for CD4 naive and CD4 memory, two for CD8 naive, and one for CD8 memory. To estimate repertoire size and how much clonotypes are shared between individuals, the study performed deep sequencing of blood TCR repertoires from roughly five healthy adults. Libraries were prepared and TCR repertoires were sequenced by different laboratories using diverse techniques, in order to increase sequencing depth and limit assay-specific biases. Leukapheresis yielded between about 0.85 and 10 billion PBMCs per donor.

Comments on this clone: No antigen is known for it. Base-call qualities are not available, and no considerably larger clone is one nucleotide away.

Via the germline V gene (reference sequence), CDR1 is LNHDA and CDR2 SQIVND. From its cysteine to its phenylalanine, the CDR3 spans 13 amino acids. The only DNA kept is the CDR3, 39 bases in frame from the first base. V gives up 7 bases and J gives up 8 bases, and the segment between their germline ends measures 14 bases. What the authors observed across the whole study: Because the study included a small number of donors, the genetic and exposure-history diversity represented was limited. Even with the large sequencing depth, rarefaction of the sorted-subset datasets indicated that sequencing was incomplete. Only blood was sampled, and tissue TCR repertoires likely differ from those in blood. Pairwise subsampling indicated that sequencing depth was expected to affect the degree of clonotype sharing among donors. Clonotypes shared by all four sorted-subset donors showed higher generation probabilities than non-shared clonotypes. Approximately 4.8% of naive CD4, 3.5% of naive CD8, approximately 2.2% of memory CD4, and about 0.4% of memory CD8 clonotypes were shared across several donors. Naive subsets generally had larger estimated clonotype richness than memory subsets did.

CD8 naive samples were obtained by positive selection for CCR7 among CD45RO-negative cells, yielding a CD45RA+CCR7+ population from which TemRA cells were excluded. The donors were healthy, HIV-negative adults with no recently reported acute infections or vaccinations. Every donor was a Caucasian adult residing in Nashville, Tennessee, USA. Blood was collected by leukapheresis, and PBMCs were isolated by Ficoll-Histopaque density gradient centrifugation and then cryopreserved in liquid nitrogen vapor phase. Purity and quantity of every magnetically sorted T cell population were checked by analytical flow cytometry. Each sorted fraction had its genomic DNA isolated and then quantified by UV absorbance on a Nanodrop 2000c. Using the deep immunoSEQ assay, TCR CDR3 regions were amplified from genomic DNA by multiplex PCR. For each cell subset, the extracted genomic DNA was distributed evenly across all wells of several immunoSEQ 96-well plates, and each plate served as one replicate. For sorted subsets, each replicate PCR was loaded with around 200 ng genomic DNA, equivalent to 30,000 or so T cell genomes. Purified libraries were quantified with a Qubit 3.0 fluorometer, sized on a Bioanalyzer 2100, and re-quantified with the KAPA Library Quantification kit. Every immunoSEQ 96-well plate was sequenced on a dedicated single-read 150-cycle Illumina NextSeq 550 flow cell. The authors' pipeline ran thus. Because the immunoSEQ output held only junctional sequences and lacked quality scores, the filtering could not match the filtering applied to full-length reads. To assign V/J genes and CDR3, sequences were annotated against IMGT germline references using PyIR, a Python wrapper for IgBLAST v1.9. Reads were filtered out if the reads had weak V/J assignments (E-value above 1e-6), no CDR3, stop codons, out-of-frame junctions, or ambiguous translated residues. V3J clonotypes were defined as sequences sharing an identical inferred V gene, J gene, and CDR3 amino acid sequence. Percentage overlap between repertoires was calculated by dividing the number of shared unique clonotypes by the size of the smaller repertoire. Repertoire richness was assessed with RTK rarefaction, the Chao1 estimator, and Recon v2.1 estimates of unobserved clonotypes. OLGA was used to compute generation probabilities for all TCRbeta clonotypes that the gDNA method yielded from four donors. Sourced from immuneACCESS, this table was stored by TCRdb with only in-frame sequences that have V and J called. A share of the clones is absent; for the studies checked, an unresolved V gene accounts for under half, and the remainder has no known explanation. Clone size and the V and J calls come from that table; the DNA yielded D and trimming. For this sample the table gives some 600,000 clones, of which 96% were detected only once. Of the sample, roughly 0.12% falls within the top ten clones.

This sequence uses TRBV19 and TRBJ2-2; TRBD2 is possibly the D segment (5 matching bases). The sample consisted of naive CD8+ T cells sorted from blood. The cell subset or site label corresponds to: CD45RA+CCR7+. The sequence was obtained from a woman aged 25 to 45 in good health. For the CDR3, the sequence is CASTTTMPGELFF. The nucleotides are TGTGCCAGTACCACGACTATGCCGGGGGAGCTGTTTTTT.